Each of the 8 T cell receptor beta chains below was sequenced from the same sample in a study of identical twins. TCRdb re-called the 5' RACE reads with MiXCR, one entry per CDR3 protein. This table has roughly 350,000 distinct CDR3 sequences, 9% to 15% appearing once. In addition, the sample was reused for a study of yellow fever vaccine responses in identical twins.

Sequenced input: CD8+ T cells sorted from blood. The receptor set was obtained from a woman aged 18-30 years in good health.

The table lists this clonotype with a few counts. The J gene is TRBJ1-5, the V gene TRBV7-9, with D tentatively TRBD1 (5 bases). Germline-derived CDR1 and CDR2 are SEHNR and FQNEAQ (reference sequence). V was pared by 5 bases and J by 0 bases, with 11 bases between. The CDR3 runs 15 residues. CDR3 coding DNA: TGTGCCAGCAGCCCCGGACACATTAGCAATCAGCCCCAGCATTTT. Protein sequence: CASSPGHISNQPQHF.

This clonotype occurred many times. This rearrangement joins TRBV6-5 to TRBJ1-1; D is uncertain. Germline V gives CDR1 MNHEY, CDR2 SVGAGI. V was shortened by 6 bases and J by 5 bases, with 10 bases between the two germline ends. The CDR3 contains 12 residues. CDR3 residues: CASSRIQTEAFF. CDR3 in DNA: TGTGCCAGCAGCCGCATTCAGACTGAAGCTTTCTTT.

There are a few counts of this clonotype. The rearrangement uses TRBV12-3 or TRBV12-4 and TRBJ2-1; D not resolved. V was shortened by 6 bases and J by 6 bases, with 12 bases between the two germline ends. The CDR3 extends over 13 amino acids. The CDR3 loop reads CASSDVTSNEQFF. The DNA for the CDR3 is TGTGCCAGCAGCGACGTTACCTCCAATGAGCAGTTCTTC.

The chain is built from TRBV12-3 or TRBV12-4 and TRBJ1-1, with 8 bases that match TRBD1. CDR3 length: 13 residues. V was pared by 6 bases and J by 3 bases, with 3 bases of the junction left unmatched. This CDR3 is CASRTGDHTEAFF. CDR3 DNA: TGTGCCAGCAGGACAGGGGATCACACTGAAGCTTTCTTT.

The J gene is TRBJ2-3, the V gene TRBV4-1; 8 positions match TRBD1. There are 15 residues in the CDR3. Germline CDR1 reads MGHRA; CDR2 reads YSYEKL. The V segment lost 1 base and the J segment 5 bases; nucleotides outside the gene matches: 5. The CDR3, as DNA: TGCGCCAGCAGCCAAGGCAGGGGGCGAGGAGATACGCAGTATTTT. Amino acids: CASSQGRGRGDTQYF.

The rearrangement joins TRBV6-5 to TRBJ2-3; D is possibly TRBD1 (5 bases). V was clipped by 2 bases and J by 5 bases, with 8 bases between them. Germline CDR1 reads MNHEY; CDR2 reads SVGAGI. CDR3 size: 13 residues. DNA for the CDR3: TGTGCCAGCAGTTACGGGGCCAGAGATACGCAGTATTTT. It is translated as CASSYGARDTQYF.

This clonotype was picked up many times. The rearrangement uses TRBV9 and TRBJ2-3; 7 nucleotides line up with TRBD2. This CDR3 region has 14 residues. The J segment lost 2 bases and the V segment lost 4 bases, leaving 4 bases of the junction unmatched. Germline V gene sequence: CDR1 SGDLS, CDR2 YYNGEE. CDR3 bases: TGTGCCAGCAGCATTAGCGGGCACACAGATACGCAGTATTTT. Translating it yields CASSISGHTDTQYF.

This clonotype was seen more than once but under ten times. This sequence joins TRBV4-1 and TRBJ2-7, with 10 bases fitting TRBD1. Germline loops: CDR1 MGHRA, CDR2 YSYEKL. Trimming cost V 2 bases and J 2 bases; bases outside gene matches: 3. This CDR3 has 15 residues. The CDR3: CASSQTGTGAYEQYF. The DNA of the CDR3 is TGCGCCAGCAGCCAAACCGGGACAGGGGCCTACGAGCAGTACTTC.